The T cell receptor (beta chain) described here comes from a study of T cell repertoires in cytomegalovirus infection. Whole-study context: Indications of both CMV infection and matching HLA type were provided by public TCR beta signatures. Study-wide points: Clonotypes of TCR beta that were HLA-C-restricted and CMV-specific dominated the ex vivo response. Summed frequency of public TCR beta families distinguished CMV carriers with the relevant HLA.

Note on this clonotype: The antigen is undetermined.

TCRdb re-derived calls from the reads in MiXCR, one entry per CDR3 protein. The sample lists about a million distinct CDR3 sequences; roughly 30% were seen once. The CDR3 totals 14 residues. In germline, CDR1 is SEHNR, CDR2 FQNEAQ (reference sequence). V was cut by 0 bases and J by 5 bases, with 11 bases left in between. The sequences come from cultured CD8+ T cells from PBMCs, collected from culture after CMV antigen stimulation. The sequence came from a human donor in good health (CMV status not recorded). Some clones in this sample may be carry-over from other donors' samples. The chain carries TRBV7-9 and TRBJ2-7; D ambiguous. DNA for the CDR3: TGTGCCAGCAGCTTAGCGTCTCGCCGCCACGAGCAGTACTTC. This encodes CASSLASRRHEQYF.